The TCR beta chain described here comes from a study of blood T cell repertoires in COVID-19. Background on the study: Acute and convalescent COVID-19 samples came from the United States, Italy and Spain.

Germline V gene data show CDR1 as SGDLS and CDR2 as YYNGEE. V was shortened by 2 bases and J by 4 bases, with 15 bases between the two germline ends. This CDR3 spans 16 amino acids. Repertoires were generated with immunoSEQ multiplex PCR, while TCRdb's copy carries only in-frame clones and drops some. The repertoire holds approximately 150,000 clones, with approximately 80% as singletons. This clone came up once. Cohorts were assigned according to the clinical history that participants reported. Recovered status in Cohort 3 required two negative PCRs, clearance, or symptom resolution. Sequencing was performed on PBMCs or T cells enriched from blood (not recorded which). The TCR comes from a man aged 40-55 years who had recovered from COVID-19. This chain links TRBV9 with TRBJ1-4; no reliable D call. The CDR3 DNA reads TGTGCCAGCAGCGTCGGCACGGGGTCTTATAATGAAAAACTGTTTTTT. Its translation is CASSVGTGSYNEKLFF. Full variable domain (outside the CDR3, taken from reference TRBV9 and TRBJ1-4): DSGVTQTPKHLITATGQRVTLRCSPRSGDLSVYWYQQSLDQGLQFLIQYYNGEERAKGNILERFSAQQFPDLHSELNLSSLELGDSALYFCASSVGTGSYNEKLFFGSGTQLSVL.